This TCR beta chain was identified in a study of cytomegalovirus exposure and HLA in healthy donors. In regard to this clone: Its antigen is as yet unknown.

CDR1 is SGHTA, CDR2 FQGNSA, per germline. V was clipped by 2 bases and J by 0 bases, with 10 bases between them. The CDR3 is made up of 15 amino acids. General study findings and limits: Previous analysis showed most TCR beta V segments were productive about 87% or about 30% of the time. Reported findings show TCR beta sequences accurately forecast HLA-A and HLA-B alleles in most subjects. The study flagged some 170 TCR beta chains as cytomegalovirus-associated. The study assumed roughly uniform donor sequencing depth for presence/absence analyses.

This PCR relied on a set of 60 Vbeta primers and 13 Jbeta primers. Some clones are missing from TCRdb's copy, which holds only in-frame ones; the method was immunoSEQ multiplex PCR. The sample contains 110,000 to 150,000 clones, 79% of which appear only once. Material for sequencing was PBMCs. The TCR originated in a man aged 18 to 29 in good health and CMV-seronegative. The chain recombines TRBV7-2 with TRBJ1-2; D ambiguous. CDR3 DNA: TGTGCCAGCAGCTTATCCCACAGAACTAACTATGGCTACACCTTC. Its protein is CASSLSHRTNYGYTF.